The next 13 T cell receptor beta chains were all read from a single sample in a study of human T cells and chemical hapten exposure. TCRdb re-called the RACE reads through MiXCR, storing one row per CDR3 protein. The sample shows about 87,000 distinct CDR3 sequences, 8% to 10% of them seen only once. Noted time point: pre-sensitization, week 0. Treatment indicated: therapeutic diphenylcyclopropenone sensitization with weekly scalp DPC. The sample in question was whole blood, obtained in connection with sensitization to the hapten diphenylcyclopropenone (DPC). These receptors were collected from a woman in her 40s with alopecia areata. Some clones in this sample may be carry-over from other donors' samples.

This clonotype came up a few times. This chain connects TRBV29-1 to TRBJ2-5; D is unclear. The CDR3 length is 14 residues. The germline V and J ends were trimmed by 3 bases and 1 base, with 12 bases remaining between them. CDR1 and CDR2 from the germline V gene are SQVTM and ANQGSEA. The CDR3: CSVESHQIQETQYF. The CDR3 DNA sequence: TGCAGCGTTGAGTCGCACCAGATCCAAGAGACCCAGTACTTC.

The rearrangement joins TRBV7-8 to TRBJ1-5; D gene uncertain. This CDR3 region has 14 residues. Trimming shortened V by 4 bases and J by 2 bases, and 9 bases separated the two germline ends. Germline lookup yields CDR1 SGHVS and CDR2 FQNEAQ. The CDR3: CASSSGVGNQPQHF. For the CDR3, the DNA is TGTGCCAGCAGCTCCGGTGTGGGCAATCAGCCCCAGCATTTT. Full variable domain (outside the CDR3, taken from reference TRBV7-8 and TRBJ1-5): GAGVSQSPRYKVAKRGQDVALRCDPISGHVSLFWYQQALGQGPEFLTYFQNEAQLDKSGLPSDRFFAERPEGSVSTLKIQRTQQEDSAVYLCASSSGVGNQPQHFGDGTRLSIL.

There are a few counts of this clonotype. The chain recombines TRBV29-1 with TRBJ2-3, with D possibly TRBD2 on 5 matching bases. The V end was cut by 4 bases, the J end by 1 base, with 9 bases between. Germline lookup yields CDR1 SQVTM and CDR2 ANQGSEA. This CDR3 is built from 13 residues. Here the CDR3 reads CSVVGAGTDTQYF. In DNA, the CDR3 is TGCAGCGTTGTGGGAGCGGGCACAGATACGCAGTATTTT.

This clonotype was seen at least ten times. The chain combines TRBV5-1 with TRBJ2-7; 10 bases align to TRBD2. The ends lost 9 bases at V and 0 bases at J; junction bases unmatched: 6. The CDR3 loop spans 14 amino acids. Per germline, CDR1 SGHRS and CDR2 YFSETQ. Written as DNA, the CDR3 is TGCGCCACCTCCACTAGCGGGGCCTCCTACGAGCAGTACTTC. It encodes CATSTSGASYEQYF.

This clonotype was counted between two and nine times. The gene calls are TRBV29-1 and TRBJ2-7; the D gene is possibly TRBD1 (8 bases). Between the trimmed V and J ends, which lost 6 bases and 5 bases, there was a span of 20 bases. The length of the CDR3 is 14 residues. CDR1 and CDR2 from the germline V gene are SQVTM and ANQGSEA. CDR3 coding DNA: TGCAGCGTGGGGACTGGACAGGGAGGGGACGAGCAGTACTTC. It specifies CSVGTGQGGDEQYF.

In this sample, this clonotype turned up many times. This rearrangement joins TRBV5-1 to TRBJ2-1; D is uncertain. The CDR3 runs to 12 residues. V lost 4 bases and J lost 9, with 11 bases in between. Germline loops: CDR1 SGHRS, CDR2 YFSETQ. CDR3 sequence (DNA): TGCGCCAGCAGCAACCCAAGTGGTGAGCAGTTCTTC. The encoded protein is CASSNPSGEQFF.

This clonotype was seen only a few times. This chain joins TRBV6-6 and TRBJ1-1, with D unclear. CDR3 length: 15 residues. The V end lost 2 bases, the J end lost 1 base, and 11 bases lay between the germline ends. Germline assignment: CDR1 MNHNY and CDR2 SVGAGI (reference sequence). CDR3 in amino acids: CASSYVNGGNTEAFF. The CDR3, as DNA: TGTGCCAGCAGTTACGTTAATGGCGGGAACACTGAAGCTTTCTTT.

This clonotype was observed many times. The V call is TRBV5-1, the J call TRBJ1-1; the D gene is possibly TRBD1 (6 bases). V dropped 4 bases and J dropped 1 base, with 20 bases sitting between them. Per germline, CDR1 SGHRS and CDR2 YFSETQ. This CDR3 has 17 residues. The CDR3 protein is CASSPSGQSTTNTEAFF. For the CDR3, the DNA is TGCGCCAGCAGCCCTTCCGGACAGTCGACGACGAACACTGAAGCTTTCTTT.

Only a few counts were recorded for this clonotype. The chain employs TRBV4-3 and TRBJ1-2, with 7 bases fitting TRBD1. Germline V gene data show CDR1 as LGHNA and CDR2 as YSLEER. J gave up 6 bases and V 0 bases, and 10 bases lay outside the gene matches. The CDR3 has 16 residues. The CDR3 DNA reads TGCGCCAGCAGCCAAGATACGCAGGGGGAATTGAATGGCTACACCTTC. It encodes CASSQDTQGELNGYTF.

At least ten counts were recorded for this clonotype. CDR3 sequence: CAISGTTSQPYTF. CDR3 bases: TGTGCCATCAGTGGGACCACTTCTCAGCCCTACACCTTC. The V and J genes are TRBV10-3 and TRBJ1-2; no clear D gene. Trimming took off 4 bases at V and 10 bases at J, with 16 bases between the two ends. Germline CDR1 ENHRY, CDR2 SYGVKD. This CDR3 region has 13 residues.

This clonotype was counted only a few times. The gene calls are TRBV3-1 and TRBJ1-6, with a tentative D call TRBD1 (5 bases). CDR3 length: 17 amino acids. The V and J ends lost 4 bases and 7 bases respectively, with 20 bases between them. Germline values: CDR1 LGHDT, CDR2 YNNKEL (reference sequence). The CDR3 sequence: CASSRLAGPNPNSPLHF. In nucleotides, the CDR3 is TGTGCCAGCAGCCGCCTCGCGGGGCCGAACCCCAATTCACCCCTCCACTTT. Complete variable domain (other parts from reference TRBV3-1 and TRBJ1-6): DTAVSQTPKYLVTQMGNDKSIKCEQNLGHDTMYWYKQDSKKFLKIMFSYNNKELIINETVPNRFSPKSPDKAHLNLHINSLELGDSAVYFCASSRLAGPNPNSPLHFGNGTRLTVT.

The gene calls are TRBV7-2 and TRBJ2-7, with D possibly matching TRBD2 (5 bases). CDR1 is SGHTA, CDR2 FQGNSA, per germline. CDR3 length equals 14 residues. The V end lost 2 bases, the J end lost 0 bases, and 8 bases lay between the germline ends. CDR3 region: CASSLPGVSYEQYF. The CDR3 DNA is TGTGCCAGCAGCTTACCCGGGGTCTCCTACGAGCAGTACTTC.

This clonotype was seen repeatedly, ten times or more. The rearrangement joins TRBV20-1 to TRBJ2-7; perhaps TRBD1 as D (5 bases). This CDR3 contains 13 residues. Germline values: CDR1 DFQATT, CDR2 SNEGSKA (reference sequence). Trimming stripped 6 bases from V and 1 base from J, with 13 bases between. CDR3 region: CSAADSLSYEQYF. DNA of the CDR3: TGCAGTGCCGCCGACAGTCTTTCCTACGAGCAGTACTTC.